This TCR beta chain was captured in a study of T-cell memory formation after mild COVID-19 (dated by TCRdb to the early 2020s). Concerning the study at large: TCR sequence clusters from the two donors were largely donor specific. In a couple of donors, T-cell clones that expanded and contracted after mild COVID-19 were tracked by sequencing TCRalpha and TCRbeta repertoires over time. The cohort was made up of two young adult volunteers, one female and one male, who were previously healthy. What the research found in general, with its limitations: Contracting CD4+ clones were located mainly in the CM and EM memory subsets, whereas CD8+ clones were found to be enriched in EMRA. The study included only a couple of mild cases, and larger cohorts that include severe cases with pre-infection samples were judged to be necessary. Balanced CD4/CD8 phenotypes were observed for clones contracting from day 15 to 85, whereas a bias towards CD4+ was observed for a second wave of clones expanding from day 15 to 37. Some responding clones were detected in pre-infection memory, which suggested that pre-existing cross-reactive memory T cells had joined the SARS-CoV-2 response. SARS-CoV-2 specificity of the second-wave clones peaking on day 37 was not confirmed.

PBMCs were isolated by Ficoll-Paque density gradient centrifugation. Looking up the germline V gene (reference sequence) yields CDR1 DFQATT and CDR2 SNEGSKA. From its cysteine to its phenylalanine, the CDR3 spans 13 amino acids. Only CDR3 DNA remains: 39 bases, in frame from the first base. The trim is 1 base for V and 3 bases for J, with a gap of 10 bases between the germline ends. This clonotype occurred many times. What antigen it recognizes has not been identified. Base qualities were left out, and no much larger clone turns up one base away. The reads were generated on an Illumina NovaSeq 6000. TCRalpha and TCRbeta cDNA libraries were built by 5'RACE with constant-segment primers, adding sample barcodes and unique molecular identifiers. Trizol reagent was used to extract RNA from every sample. Amplification of the libraries took two PCR steps, and the second step added a second sample barcode plus Illumina TruSeq adapters. The libraries were sequenced on an Illumina NovaSeq using 2 x 150 bp paired-end reads. Processing in the source paper ran as follows. With migec v1.2.7, reads were demultiplexed and then collapsed into UMI-guided consensus sequences. Using mixcr v2.1.11, the UMI consensuses were aligned to TRA and TRB V and J templates and assembled into clonotypes. Expanded or contracted clonotypes were those called significant by both edgeR and NoisET, with noise models trained on biological replicates. edgeR calls used a false discovery rate-adjusted p below 0.01 and a log2 fold-change threshold of 1. As an exploratory analysis of dynamics, max-normalized trajectories of the 1000 most abundant clonotypes were examined by PCA with hierarchical clustering. The CD4 or CD8 phenotype of responding clones was assigned using the separately sequenced CD4+ and CD8+ repertoires. TCRdb reprocessed the public reads (quality trimming at Q25 with fastp, clone calling with MiXCR) and kept in-frame beta chains. CDR3 protein sequences are deduplicated, and each keeps its most common genes and DNA. Here the V and J calls rest on TCRdb's processing, not on the authors' analysis. Recorded for this sample are some 350,000 distinct CDR3 sequences; about 15% of them occurred a single time. The leading ten clones occupy 20% to 25% of the sample.

Specimen: PBMCs or a T cell subset sorted from them (not recorded which). The sequence is built from TRBV20-1 and TRBJ2-7; tentative D gene TRBD1, with 6 bases matching. The sequence was obtained from a young man who had mild COVID-19 (a few samples of this study predate the infection). The sample titles of this study are shuffled in the database, so cell type and time point are left out; the donor was told from shared clones. For the CDR3, the sequence is CSARAGQYYEQYF. Here is the DNA: TGCAGTGCTAGAGCCGGACAGTACTACGAGCAGTACTTC.